This TCR beta chain was observed in a study of a mutant IDH1 vaccine in newly diagnosed glioma. Whole-study context: Patients arrived already treated with radiotherapy, temozolomide, or both, most having had both.

This sample's time point: week 47, end of study. Every single dose of the vaccine, 300 ug of mutant IDH1 20-mer peptide, came with topical imiquimod. Study-wide findings and caveats: Whatever changes occurred in top peripheral T cell clonotypes seemed unrelated to pseudoprogression.

The method was immunoSEQ multiplex PCR; TCRdb's version includes in-frame clones alone and lacks a portion of them. Counted here are about 90,000 clones, just under 90% occurring once; the ten biggest clones make up approximately 0.8%. This clone appeared a single time. Its antigen is undetermined. The CDR3 consists of 16 residues. Germline V CDR1 and CDR2: SGHRS, YFSETQ. Trimming took 1 base from V and 2 from J, leaving 13 bases between them. Sequenced material: PBMCs, taken from a glioma patient whose treatment included an IDH1 peptide vaccine. This sequence joins TRBV5-1 and TRBJ2-1; TRBD1 is a possible D gene (6 bases). The sequence came from a woman aged 50 to 60 with glioma. The CDR3 DNA reads TGCGCCAGCAGCTTGCTGGGGGCACATACCTACAATGAGCAGTTCTTC. It encodes CASSLLGAHTYNEQFF.